This T cell receptor beta chain was recorded in a study of shared clonotypes between healthy human individuals. In the study overall: The plates for each donor numbered three CD4 naive, three CD4 memory, two CD8 naive and one CD8 memory. Findings and caveats of the study: Approximately 5.4% of naive CD4 clonotypes were common to several donors. Shared clonotypes across all four donors exceeded non-shared ones in generation probability.

Libraries were prepared by immunoSEQ multiplex PCR; TCRdb keeps only in-frame clonotypes and omits some of them. The table records fewer than 700,000 clones, 85% to 95% of them present only once. For this clone: Its antigen is not identified. Other DNA sequences within the sample encode an identical CDR3.

CD8 cells regarded as naive lacked CD45RO, were positively chosen for CCR7, and omitted terminally differentiated effector memory CD45RA+ cells. This TCR was sampled from a woman aged 25 to 45 in good health. The specimen sequenced was naive CD8+ T cells sorted from blood.

CDR3 in amino acids: CASSQVGRAYEQYF. CDR3 sequence (DNA): TGCGCCAGCAGCCAAGTTGGGAGGGCCTACGAGCAGTACTTC. The V call is TRBV4-1, the J call TRBJ2-7, with TRBD2 matching over 7 bases. The CDR3 is 14 amino acids. Germline loops: CDR1 MGHRA, CDR2 YSYEKL. V was pared by 1 base and J by 2 bases, with 2 bases of the junction left unmatched.